This paragraph covers one TCR beta chain sequence. In the original workflow: Estimation of nucleated cell counts was performed using reference gene primer amplification. The method was immunoSEQ multiplex PCR; TCRdb's version includes in-frame clones alone and lacks a portion of them. V, J and clone size derive from that table, while D and trimming were established from the DNA sequence. The sample carries some 200,000 clones, 70% to 85% recorded once. The entry originates in a study of blood T cell repertoires in COVID-19. Study information: Samples came from the United States, Italy and Spain, spanning acute and convalescent COVID-19. Sources were T cells, B-cell-depleted T cells, or PBMCs; the material itself was cDNA or gDNA.

CDR1 and CDR2 (germline): KGHSH, LQKENI. V trimming: 2 bases; J trimming: 10 bases; junction bases outside the gene matches: 9. The CDR3 has 15 residues. The specimen sequenced was peripheral blood. The chain is built from TRBV18 and TRBJ2-1; 9 bases line up with TRBD1. The receptor comes from a human donor with acute or convalescent COVID-19. The donor label of this sample is uncertain. The CDR3 bases are TGTGCCAGCTCACCATCGGGACAGGGCGACGGCGAGCAGTTCTTC. Translated: CASSPSGQGDGEQFF.